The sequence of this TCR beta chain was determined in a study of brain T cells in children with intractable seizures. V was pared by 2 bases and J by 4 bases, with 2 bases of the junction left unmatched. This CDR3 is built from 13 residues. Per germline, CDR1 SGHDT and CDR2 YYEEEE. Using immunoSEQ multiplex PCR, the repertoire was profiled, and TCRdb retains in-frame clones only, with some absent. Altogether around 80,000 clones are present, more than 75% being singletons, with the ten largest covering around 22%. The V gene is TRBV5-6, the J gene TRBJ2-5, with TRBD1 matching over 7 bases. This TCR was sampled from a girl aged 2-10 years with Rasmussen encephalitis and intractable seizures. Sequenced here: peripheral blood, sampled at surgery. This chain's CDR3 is CASSLQGPETQYF. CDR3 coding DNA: TGTGCCAGCAGCTTACAGGGGCCAGAGACCCAGTACTTC. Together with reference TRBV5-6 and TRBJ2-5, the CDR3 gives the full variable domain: DAGVTQSPTHLIKTRGQQVTLRCSPKSGHDTVSWYQQALGQGPQFIFQYYEEEERQRGNFPDRFSGHQFPNYSSELNVNALLLGDSALYLCASSLQGPETQYFGPGTRLLVL.